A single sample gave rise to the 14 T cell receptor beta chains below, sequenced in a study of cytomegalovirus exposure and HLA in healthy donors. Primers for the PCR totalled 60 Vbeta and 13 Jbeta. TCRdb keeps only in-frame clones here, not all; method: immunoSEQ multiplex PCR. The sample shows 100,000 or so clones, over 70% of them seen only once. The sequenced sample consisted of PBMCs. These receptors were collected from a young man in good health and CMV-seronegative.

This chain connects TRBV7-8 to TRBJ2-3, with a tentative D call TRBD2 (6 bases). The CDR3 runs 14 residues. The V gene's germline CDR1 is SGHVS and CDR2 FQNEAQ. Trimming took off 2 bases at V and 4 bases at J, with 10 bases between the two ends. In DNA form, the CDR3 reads TGTGCCAGCAGCTTACGGCGGGGCTCAGATACGCAGTATTTT. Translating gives CASSLRRGSDTQYF.

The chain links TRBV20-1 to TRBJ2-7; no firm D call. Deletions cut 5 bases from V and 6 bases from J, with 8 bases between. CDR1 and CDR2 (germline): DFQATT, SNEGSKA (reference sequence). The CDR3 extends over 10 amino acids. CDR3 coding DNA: TGCAGTGCTCCCTTCGGCGAGCAGTACTTC. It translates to CSAPFGEQYF.

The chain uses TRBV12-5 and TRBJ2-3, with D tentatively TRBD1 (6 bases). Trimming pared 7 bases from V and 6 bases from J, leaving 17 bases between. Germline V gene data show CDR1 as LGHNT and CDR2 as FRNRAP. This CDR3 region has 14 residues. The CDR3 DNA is TGTGCTAGTGCCCCATTACAGGGTTCCGATACGCAGTATTTT. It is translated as CASAPLQGSDTQYF.

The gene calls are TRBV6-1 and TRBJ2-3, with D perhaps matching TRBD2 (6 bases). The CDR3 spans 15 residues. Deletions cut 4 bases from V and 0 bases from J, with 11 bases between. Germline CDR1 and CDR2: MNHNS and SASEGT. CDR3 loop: CASSGVGGSTDTQYF. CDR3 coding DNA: TGTGCCAGCAGTGGTGTGGGGGGTAGCACAGATACGCAGTATTTT.

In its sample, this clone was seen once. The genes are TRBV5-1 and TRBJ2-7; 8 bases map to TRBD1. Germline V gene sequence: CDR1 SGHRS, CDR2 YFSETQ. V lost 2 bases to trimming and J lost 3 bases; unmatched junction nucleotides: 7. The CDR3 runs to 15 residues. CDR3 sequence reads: CASSLPQGANYEQYF. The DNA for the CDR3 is TGCGCCAGCAGCTTACCTCAGGGGGCCAACTACGAGCAGTACTTC.

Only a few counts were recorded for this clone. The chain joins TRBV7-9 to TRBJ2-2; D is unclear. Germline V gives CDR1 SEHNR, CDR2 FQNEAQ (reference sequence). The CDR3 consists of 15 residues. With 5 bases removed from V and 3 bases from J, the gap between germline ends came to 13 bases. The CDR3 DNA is TGTGCCAGCAGCCCATTGAGTATGGACACCGGGGAGCTGTTTTTT. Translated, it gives CASSPLSMDTGELFF.

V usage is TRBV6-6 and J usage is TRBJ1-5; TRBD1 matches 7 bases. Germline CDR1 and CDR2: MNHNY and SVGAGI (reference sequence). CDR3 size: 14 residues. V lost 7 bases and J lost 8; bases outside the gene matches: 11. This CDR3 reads CASTATGDPEPQHF. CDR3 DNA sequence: TGTGCCAGCACCGCAACAGGGGACCCTGAGCCCCAGCATTTT.

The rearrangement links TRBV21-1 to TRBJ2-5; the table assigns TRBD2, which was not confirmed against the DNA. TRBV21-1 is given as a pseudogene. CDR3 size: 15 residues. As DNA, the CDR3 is TGTGCCAGCAGCATCCCGGAGGGGATCCAAGAGACCCAGTACTTC. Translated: CASSIPEGIQETQYF.

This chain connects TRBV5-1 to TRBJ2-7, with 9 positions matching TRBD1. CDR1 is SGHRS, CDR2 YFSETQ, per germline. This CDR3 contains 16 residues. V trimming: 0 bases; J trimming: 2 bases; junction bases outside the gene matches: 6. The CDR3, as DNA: TGCGCCAGCAGCTTGGCCATGGGACAGGGTGCCTACGAGCAGTACTTC. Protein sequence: CASSLAMGQGAYEQYF.

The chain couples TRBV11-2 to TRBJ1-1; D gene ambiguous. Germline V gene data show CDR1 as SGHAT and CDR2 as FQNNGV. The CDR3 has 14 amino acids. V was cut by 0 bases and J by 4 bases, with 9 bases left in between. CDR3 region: CASSLDKAGTEAFF. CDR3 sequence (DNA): TGTGCCAGCAGCTTAGACAAGGCGGGCACTGAAGCTTTCTTT.

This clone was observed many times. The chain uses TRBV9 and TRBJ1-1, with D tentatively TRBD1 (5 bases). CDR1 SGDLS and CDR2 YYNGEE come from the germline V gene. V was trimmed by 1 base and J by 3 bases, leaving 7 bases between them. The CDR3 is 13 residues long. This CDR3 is CASSVSGDTEAFF. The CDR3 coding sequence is TGTGCCAGCAGCGTATCGGGGGACACTGAAGCTTTCTTT.

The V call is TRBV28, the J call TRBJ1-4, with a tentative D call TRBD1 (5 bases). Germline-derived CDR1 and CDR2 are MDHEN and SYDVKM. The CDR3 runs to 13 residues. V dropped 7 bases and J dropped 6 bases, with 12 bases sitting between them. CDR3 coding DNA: TGTGCCAGCACGGGGGACGGTTATGAAAAACTGTTTTTT. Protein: CASTGDGYEKLFF.

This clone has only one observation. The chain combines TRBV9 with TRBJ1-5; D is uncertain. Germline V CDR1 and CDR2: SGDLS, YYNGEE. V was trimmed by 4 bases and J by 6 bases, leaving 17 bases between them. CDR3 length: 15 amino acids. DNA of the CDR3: TGTGCCAGCAGCCCTGGCTCGGGAGGCAGTCAGCCCCAGCATTTT. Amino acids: CASSPGSGGSQPQHF.

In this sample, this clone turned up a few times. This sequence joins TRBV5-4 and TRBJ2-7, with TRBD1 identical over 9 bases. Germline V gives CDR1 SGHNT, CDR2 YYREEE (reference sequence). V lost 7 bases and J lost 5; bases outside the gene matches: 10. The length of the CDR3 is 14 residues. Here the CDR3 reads CASLHRDRVHEQYF. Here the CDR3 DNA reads TGTGCCAGCCTCCACCGGGACAGGGTTCACGAGCAGTACTTC.